This TCR beta chain was profiled in a study of blood T cell repertoires in COVID-19. Using immunoSEQ multiplex PCR, the repertoire was profiled, and TCRdb retains in-frame clones only, with some absent. Seen here are 60,000 to 65,000 clones, over 75% observed once, and the top ten hold 7% to 10%. Germline V lookup: CDR1 SNHLY, CDR2 FYNNEI. V dropped 6 bases and J dropped 3; count of bases not matched to a gene: 6. The CDR3 consists of 15 residues. The sequence was collected from a woman aged 80 or over with active COVID-19. Source material: peripheral blood. The genes are TRBV2 and TRBJ1-5, with TRBD1 identical over 9 bases. This CDR3 reads CASSVRTGDNQPQHF. Here the CDR3 DNA reads TGTGCCAGCAGCGTACGGACAGGGGACAATCAGCCCCAGCATTTT. Variable domain in full (rest from reference TRBV2 and TRBJ1-5): EPEVTQTPSHQVTQMGQEVILRCVPISNHLYFYWYRQILGQKVEFLVSFYNNEISEKSEIFDDQFSVERPDGSNFTLKIRSTKLEDSAMYFCASSVRTGDNQPQHFGDGTRLSIL.